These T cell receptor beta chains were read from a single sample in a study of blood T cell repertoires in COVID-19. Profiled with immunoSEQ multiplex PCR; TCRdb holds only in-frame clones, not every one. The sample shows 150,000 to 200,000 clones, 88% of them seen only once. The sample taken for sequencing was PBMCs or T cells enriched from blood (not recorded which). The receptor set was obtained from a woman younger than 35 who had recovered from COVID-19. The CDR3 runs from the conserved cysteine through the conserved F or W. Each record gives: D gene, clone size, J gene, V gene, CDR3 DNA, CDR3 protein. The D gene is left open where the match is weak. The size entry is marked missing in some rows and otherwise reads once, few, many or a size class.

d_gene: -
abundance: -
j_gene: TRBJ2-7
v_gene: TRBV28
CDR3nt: TGTGCCAGCAGCTCCGGGGTTCGACACGAGCAGTACTTC
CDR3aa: CASSSGVRHEQYF

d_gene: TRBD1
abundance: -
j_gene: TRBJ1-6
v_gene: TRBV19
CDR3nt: TGTGCCAGTAGTATCCGCCAGGGGGAATGGTCGTATAATTCACCCCTCCACTTT
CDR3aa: CASSIRQGEWSYNSPLHF

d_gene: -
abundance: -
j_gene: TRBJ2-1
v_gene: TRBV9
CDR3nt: TGTGCCAGCAGCTTACCCGGGACATACAATGAGCAGTTCTTC
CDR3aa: CASSLPGTYNEQFF

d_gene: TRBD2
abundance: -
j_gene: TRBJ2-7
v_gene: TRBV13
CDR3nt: TGTGCCAGCAGCCCACAGACTAGCGGGGGGACCTACGAGCAGTACTTC
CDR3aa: CASSPQTSGGTYEQYF

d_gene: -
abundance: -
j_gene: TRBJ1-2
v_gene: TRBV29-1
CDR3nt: TGCAGCGTCGACCTGGGCGACGGCTATGGCTACACCTTC
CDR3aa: CSVDLGDGYGYTF

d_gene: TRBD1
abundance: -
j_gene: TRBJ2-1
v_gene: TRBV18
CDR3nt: TGTGCCAGCTCCCCCGGGACAGGGGGCCGTGAGCAGTTCTTC
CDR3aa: CASSPGTGGREQFF

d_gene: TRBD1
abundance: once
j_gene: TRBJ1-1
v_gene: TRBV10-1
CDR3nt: TGCGCCAGCAGTGGAGACAGGGAACGAGACACTGAAGCTTTCTTT
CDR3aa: CASSGDRERDTEAFF

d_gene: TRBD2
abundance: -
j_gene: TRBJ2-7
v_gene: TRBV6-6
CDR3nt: TGTGCCAGCAGTCGATATAGCGGGCAAAGCTCCTACGAGCAGTACTTC
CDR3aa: CASSRYSGQSSYEQYF

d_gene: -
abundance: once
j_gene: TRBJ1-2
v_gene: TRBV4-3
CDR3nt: TGCGCCAGCAGCCAAGATCGGGCAGGGGTAGGCTATGGCTACACCTTC
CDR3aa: CASSQDRAGVGYGYTF

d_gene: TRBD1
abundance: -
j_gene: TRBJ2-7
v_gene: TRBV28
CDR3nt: TGTGCCAGCAGCCGCGGACAGGACCACGAGCAGTACTTC
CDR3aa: CASSRGQDHEQYF